The table lists the clone carrying this T cell receptor (beta chain) with a few counts. Its matching antigen is unknown. The mixed lymphocyte reaction cells were cocultured at 37°C for six to seven days. Trimming took 5 bases from V and 6 from J; bases not matched to a gene: 11. This CDR3 has 16 amino acids. Germline loops: CDR1 SNHLY, CDR2 FYNNEI. The data belong to a study of siplizumab effects on memory and regulatory T cells. Overall study results and limits: Sequences that were alloreactive and traceable to unstimulated CD4+ memory cells were significantly reduced by siplizumab.

Generated by immunoSEQ multiplex PCR, the TCRdb table keeps only in-frame clones and is missing some. Of more than 12,000 clones listed, around 46% are singletons. The chain couples TRBV2 to TRBJ2-7; 12 nucleotides agree with TRBD2. What was sequenced was CFSE-low (dividing) CD4+ T cells sorted from an allogeneic mixed lymphocyte reaction. The TCR originated in a human donor in good health; the cells came from an allogeneic mixed lymphocyte reaction. Some clones in this sample may be carry-over from other donors' samples. CDR3 amino acids: CASSTNGLAGFSEQYF. In nucleotides, the CDR3 is TGTGCCAGCAGTACAAACGGACTAGCGGGATTCTCCGAGCAGTACTTC.